This TCR beta chain was sequenced during a study of T cell changes during pregnancy in multiple sclerosis. This clone was counted once. Assay: immunoSEQ multiplex PCR; the TCRdb copy retains only in-frame clones and omits some. The sample lists 40,000 to 55,000 clones, roughly 91% seen once, with under 0.7% in the top ten. The specimen was CD4+ T cells from peripheral blood mononuclear cells, collected in the first trimester of pregnancy. The clonotype originates from a female donor with multiple sclerosis, enrolled in a pregnancy study.

CDR3 loop: CASKRSGRFETQYF. The CDR3 nucleotides read TGTGCCAGTAAGAGAAGCGGGAGGTTCGAGACCCAGTACTTC. The chain links TRBV19 to TRBJ2-5; 9 bases agree with TRBD2. V lost 7 bases, J lost 5 bases, and 8 bases stayed unmatched. The CDR3 is 14 residues long. CDR1 and CDR2 (germline): LNHDA, SQIVND (reference sequence).